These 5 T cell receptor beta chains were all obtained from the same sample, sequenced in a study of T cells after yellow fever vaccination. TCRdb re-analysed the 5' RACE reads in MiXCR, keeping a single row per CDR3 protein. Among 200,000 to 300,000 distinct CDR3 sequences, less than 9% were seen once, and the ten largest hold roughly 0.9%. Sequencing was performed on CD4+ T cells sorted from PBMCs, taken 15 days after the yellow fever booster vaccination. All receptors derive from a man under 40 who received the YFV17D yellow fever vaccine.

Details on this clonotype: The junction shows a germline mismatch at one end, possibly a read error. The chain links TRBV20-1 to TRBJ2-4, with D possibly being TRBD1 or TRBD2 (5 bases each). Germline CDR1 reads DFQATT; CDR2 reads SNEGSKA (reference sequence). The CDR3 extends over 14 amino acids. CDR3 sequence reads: CSAALGAVANIHYF. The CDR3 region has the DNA TGCAGTGCTGCGCTCGGGGCAGTGGCAAACATTCACTACTTC.

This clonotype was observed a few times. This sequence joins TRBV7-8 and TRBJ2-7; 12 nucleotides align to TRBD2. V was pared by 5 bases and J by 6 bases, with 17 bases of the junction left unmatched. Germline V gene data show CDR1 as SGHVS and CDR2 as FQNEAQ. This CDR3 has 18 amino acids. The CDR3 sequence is CASSQGLAGGLRMGEQYF. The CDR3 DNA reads TGTGCCAGCAGCCAAGGCCTAGCGGGAGGGCTAAGGATGGGCGAGCAGTACTTC.

CDR3 bases: TGCGCCAGCAGCCGGGCCCCGGACGGCTACGAGCAGTACTTC. It is translated as CASSRAPDGYEQYF. The chain joins TRBV5-1 to TRBJ2-7, with D hard to call. The CDR3 loop spans 14 amino acids. Germline CDR1 reads SGHRS; CDR2 reads YFSETQ. V was clipped by 4 bases and J by 3 bases, with 14 bases between them.

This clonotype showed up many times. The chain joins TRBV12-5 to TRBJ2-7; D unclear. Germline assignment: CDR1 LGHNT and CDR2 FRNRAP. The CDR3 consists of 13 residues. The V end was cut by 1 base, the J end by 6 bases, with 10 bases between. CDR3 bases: TGTGCTAGTGGTTTGGGCCCCGAAACCGAGCAGTACTTC. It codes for CASGLGPETEQYF. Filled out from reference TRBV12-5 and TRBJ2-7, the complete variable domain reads DARVTQTPRHKVTEMGQEVTMRCQPILGHNTVFWYRQTMMQGLELLAYFRNRAPLDDSGMPKDRFSAEMPDATLATLKIQPSEPRDSAVYFCASGLGPETEQYFGPGTRLTVT.

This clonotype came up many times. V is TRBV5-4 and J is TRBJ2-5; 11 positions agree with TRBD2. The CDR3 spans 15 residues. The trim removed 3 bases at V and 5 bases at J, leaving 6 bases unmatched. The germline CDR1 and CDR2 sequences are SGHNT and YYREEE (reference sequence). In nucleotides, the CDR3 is TGTGCCAGCAGCTCACTAGCGGGAGAGGGGGAGACCCAGTACTTC. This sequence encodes CASSSLAGEGETQYF. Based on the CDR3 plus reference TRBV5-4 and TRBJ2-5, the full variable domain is ETGVTQSPTHLIKTRGQQVTLRCSSQSGHNTVSWYQQALGQGPQFIFQYYREEENGRGNFPPRFSGLQFPNYSSELNVNALELDDSALYLCASSSLAGEGETQYFGPGTRLLVL.